This T cell receptor (beta chain) was identified during a study of CD8 T cells in ankylosing spondylitis. Findings of the study overall: Matched ankylosing spondylitis synovial fluid reportedly contained a significantly enriched population of disease-linked clones. Characteristic of ankylosing spondylitis blood, it appeared, was a TCR beta motif comprising fewer than 10 highly homologous variants.

Losses at the gene ends were 5 bases for V and 0 bases for J; bases not matched to a gene: 7. The CDR3 consists of 16 residues. Germline V CDR1 and CDR2: SEHNR, FQNEAQ (reference sequence). A remark on this clonotype: Its antigen remains unidentified.

Each TCR beta library was made by quantitative 5'-RACE that incorporated molecular barcodes. MiXCR, applied by TCRdb to the 5' RACE reads, yields one record per CDR3 protein. This table has about 340,000 distinct CDR3 sequences, roughly 15% appearing once. The receptor's source is a male donor with ankylosing spondylitis or in good health (not recorded which). The specimen was blood, either unsorted or a sorted T cell fraction (not recorded which). The chain couples TRBV7-9 to TRBJ1-1; TRBD1 matches 9 bases. CDR3 coding DNA: TGTGCCAGCAGCCCCGGGACAGGGTTCATGAACACTGAAGCTTTCTTT. This codes for CASSPGTGFMNTEAFF.